The next 11 T cell receptor beta chains were all read from a single sample in a study of blood T cell repertoires in COVID-19. Only in-frame clones appear in the TCRdb table, and some are missing; sequencing was by immunoSEQ multiplex PCR. The data hold roughly 120,000 clones, with more than 75% observed a single time. Sequencing input: peripheral blood. The receptors derive from a woman aged 45-65 years with acute or convalescent COVID-19.

The chain couples TRBV4-1 to TRBJ1-5, with 7 bases matching TRBD1. V was pared by 4 bases and J by 4 bases, with 4 bases of the junction left unmatched. The CDR3 is 14 amino acids. Looked up from germline, CDR1 is MGHRA and CDR2 is YSYEKL. In DNA, the CDR3 is TGCGCCAGCAGCCTAGGGACAGCTAATCAGCCCCAGCATTTT. Protein product: CASSLGTANQPQHF.

The V call is TRBV9, the J call TRBJ2-3; 7 bases are shared with TRBD1. The germline CDR1 and CDR2 sequences are SGDLS and YYNGEE. Trimming cost V 4 bases and J 1 base; bases outside gene matches: 3. The CDR3 length is 14 residues. CDR3 sequence reads: CASSYGQGTDTQYF. In DNA form, the CDR3 reads TGTGCCAGCAGCTACGGACAGGGCACAGATACGCAGTATTTT.

The rearrangement joins TRBV6-5 to TRBJ1-1; 7 nucleotides agree with TRBD1. Trimming at V came to 5 bases and at J to 3 bases, leaving 3 bases not matched to a gene. The CDR3 is made up of 13 amino acids. Germline-derived CDR1 and CDR2 are MNHEY and SVGAGI. The CDR3 sequence: CASSRQGYTEAFF. The CDR3 DNA follows: TGTGCCAGCAGTCGACAGGGTTACACTGAAGCTTTCTTT.

Here the CDR3 reads CASSHGTGVYEQYF. CDR3 coding DNA: TGCGCCAGCAGCCACGGGACAGGGGTCTACGAGCAGTACTTC. This chain joins TRBV5-1 and TRBJ2-7; 10 positions match TRBD1. V lost 4 bases and J lost 3; bases outside the gene matches: 4. The CDR3 loop spans 14 amino acids. Germline V lookup: CDR1 SGHRS, CDR2 YFSETQ.

The genes are TRBV27 and TRBJ1-2; D is possibly TRBD1 (5 bases). Between the trimmed V and J ends, which lost 2 bases and 6 bases, there was a span of 16 bases. Germline V gene data show CDR1 as MNHEY and CDR2 as SMNVEV (reference sequence). The CDR3 is 15 amino acids. The CDR3 loop reads CASSLRLGGQHGYTF. DNA for the CDR3: TGTGCCAGCAGTTTAAGACTGGGGGGTCAACATGGCTACACCTTC.

This clone appeared a few times. CDR3 in amino acids: CASSLPRDREVYTF. The CDR3 DNA follows: TGTGCCAGCAGCTTACCCCGGGACAGGGAAGTCTACACCTTC. The chain links TRBV7-9 to TRBJ1-2; 9 nucleotides match TRBD1. Germline CDR1 SEHNR, CDR2 FQNEAQ (reference sequence). V lost 2 bases, J lost 10 bases, and 8 bases stayed unmatched. The CDR3 is 14 amino acids.

The rearrangement links TRBV10-3 to TRBJ2-3; D perhaps matches TRBD2 (6 bases). The V gene lost 3 bases and the J gene lost 6 bases, with 19 bases spanning the gap. Per the germline V gene, CDR1 is ENHRY and CDR2 is SYGVKD. The CDR3 runs 16 residues. CDR3 sequence: CAISEGLSGAADTQYF. In DNA form, the CDR3 reads TGTGCCATCAGTGAAGGTCTTAGCGGAGCTGCGGATACGCAGTATTTT.

The V gene is TRBV5-4, the J gene TRBJ2-1; no firm D call. The V end lost 3 bases, the J end lost 5 bases, and 9 bases lay between the germline ends. CDR1 SGHNT and CDR2 YYREEE come from the germline V gene (reference sequence). The CDR3 totals 13 residues. CDR3 sequence reads: CASSSPPDNEQFF. CDR3 DNA: TGTGCCAGCAGCTCCCCCCCCGACAATGAGCAGTTCTTC.

Regarding this clone: One base away lies a much larger clone, so this may be a sequencing read error. This sequence joins TRBV5-4 and TRBJ1-1; D might be TRBD1 (5 bases). The CDR3 is 13 amino acids. Germline CDR1 and CDR2: SGHNT and YYREEE (reference sequence). Trimming took 1 base from V and 1 from J, leaving 5 bases between them. CDR3 DNA sequence: TGTGCCAGCAGCTTGACAGGGAACACTGAAGCTTTCTTT. Translating gives CASSLTGNTEAFF.

This clone came up once. The chain employs TRBV5-5 and TRBJ2-5, with D possibly matching TRBD1 (6 bases). The CDR3 runs to 13 residues. CDR1 and CDR2 from the germline V gene are SGHKS and YYEKEE (reference sequence). V was clipped by 1 base and J by 5 bases, with 9 bases between them. CDR3 region: CASSLTGTETQYF. For the CDR3, the DNA is TGTGCCAGCAGCTTGACAGGGACGGAGACCCAGTACTTC.

Regarding this clone: One end of the junction is discordant with germline, which a read error may explain. The J gene is TRBJ2-3, the V gene TRBV7-9; 8 bases map to TRBD2. The CDR3 loop spans 15 amino acids. Germline CDR1 is SEHNR and CDR2 is FQNEAQ (reference sequence). The CDR3 protein is CASSIASGSTDTQYF. The CDR3 region has the DNA TGTGCCAGCAGCATAGCTAGCGGGAGCACAGATACGCAGTATTTT.